The 25 T cell receptor beta chains presented below share a single source sample, sequenced in a study of Graves' ophthalmopathy and Graves' hyperthyroidism. Amplified material comprised TCR beta CDR3 regions derived from RNA transcripts. First-round RT-PCR employed HTBI primers, with a second-round multiplex PCR after it. Each CDR3 protein is one row after TCRdb ran MiXCR on the multiplex PCR reads. There are some 1.1 million distinct CDR3 sequences in the sample; less than 45% occur only once, and 11% lies in the top ten. The sample consisted of peripheral blood or thyroid tissue (not recorded which). Receptors originate from an adult man with Graves' hyperthyroidism.

This clonotype was detected many times. The chain has TRBV6-4 and TRBJ1-6, with D possibly being TRBD1 (5 bases). V was shortened by 0 bases and J by 9 bases, with 12 bases between the two germline ends. There are 15 residues in the CDR3. Per germline, CDR1 MRHNA and CDR2 SNTAGT. The CDR3 coding sequence is TGTGCCAGCAGTGACTCGTGGCAGGGAGGTTCACCCCTCCACTTT. Encoded protein: CASSDSWQGGSPLHF.

The sample holds a few counts of this clonotype. This chain uses TRBV20-1 with TRBJ2-5; 8 bases align to TRBD1. This CDR3 has 14 residues. J lost 3 bases, V lost 5 bases, and 8 bases had no gene match. Germline lookup yields CDR1 DFQATT and CDR2 SNEGSKA (reference sequence). The CDR3 here is CSAGGTGRKETQYF. CDR3 coding DNA: TGCAGTGCTGGTGGGACAGGCCGGAAAGAGACCCAGTACTTC.

This clonotype was detected only once. V and J are TRBV5-1 and TRBJ1-1; D is uncertain. V was pared by 4 bases and J by 1 base, with 14 bases between. CDR3 length: 15 amino acids. Germline CDR1 SGHRS, CDR2 YFSETQ. This CDR3 reads CASSKSTRENTEAFF. The CDR3 bases are TGCGCCAGCAGCAAATCGACGCGGGAGAACACTGAAGCTTTCTTT. Supplemented by reference TRBV5-1 and TRBJ1-1, the full variable domain reads KAGVTQTPRYLIKTRGQQVTLSCSPISGHRSVSWYQQTPGQGLQFLFEYFSETQRNKGNFPGRFSGRQFSNSRSEMNVSTLELGDSALYLCASSKSTRENTEAFFGQGTRLTVV.

V and J are TRBV7-8 and TRBJ1-3; 12 bases agree with TRBD1. The V gene's germline CDR1 is SGHVS and CDR2 FQNEAQ. CDR3 length equals 16 residues. V lost 5 bases, J lost 7 bases, and 9 bases stayed unmatched. As DNA, the CDR3 is TGTGCCAGCAGCGGAACAGGGACAGGGGGCGTCAACACCATATATTTT. Translated, it gives CASSGTGTGGVNTIYF.

This clonotype has a count of ten or more. Mismatch with germline at one junction end may stem from a read error. The chain links TRBV12-3 or TRBV12-4 to TRBJ2-5; no clear D. The CDR3 is 14 amino acids. The CDR3 protein is CASSGRQGKEPQYF. As DNA, the CDR3 is TGTGCCAGCAGCGGTAGACAAGGGAAAGAGCCCCAGTACTTC.

Of note for this clonotype: A clone one base away is much larger, so this may be a read error. This sequence joins TRBV2 and TRBJ2-7; TRBD2 aligns across 9 bases. Germline trimming cut 11 bases from V and 6 bases from J; bases unmatched to any gene: 11. The CDR3 runs to 13 residues. CDR1 is SNHLY, CDR2 FYNNEI, per germline. The CDR3 DNA sequence: TGTGCCGGCCGAGCGGGAGGACTGGGCGAGCAGTACTTC. Protein sequence: CAGRAGGLGEQYF.

CDR3 region: CATSKGGARGETQYF. The CDR3 DNA follows: TGTGCCACCAGCAAGGGAGGGGCCAGAGGAGAGACCCAGTACTTC. V gene TRBV24-1 combines with J gene TRBJ2-5; 7 bases line up with TRBD2. The germline gives CDR1 KGHDR, CDR2 SFDVKD. V gave up 7 bases and J gave up 4 bases; unmatched junction bases: 11. The CDR3 spans 15 residues.

The chain couples TRBV5-7 to TRBJ1-1; D uncertain. Being an ORF, TRBV5-7 has a function that is uncertain. The V end was cut by 4 bases, the J end by 1 base, with 11 bases between. The CDR3 totals 14 residues. The CDR3 bases are TGTGCCAGCAGCGCCAAGCCGGGGAACACTGAAGCTTTCTTT. Translating it yields CASSAKPGNTEAFF.

This chain links TRBV20-1 with TRBJ1-1, with 10 bases that match TRBD1. Looked up from germline, CDR1 is DFQATT and CDR2 is SNEGSKA (reference sequence). Trimming at V came to 7 bases and at J to 3 bases, leaving 5 bases not matched to a gene. This CDR3 has 13 residues. CDR3 protein: CSGGQGGHTEAFF. The CDR3 region has the DNA TGCAGTGGAGGACAGGGGGGCCACACTGAAGCTTTCTTT.

This clonotype has a count of ten or more. This chain uses TRBV7-8 with TRBJ2-5; the match to TRBD1 covers 10 bases. Trimming at V came to 5 bases and at J to 2 bases, leaving 8 bases not matched to a gene. Germline V gene sequence: CDR1 SGHVS, CDR2 FQNEAQ. This CDR3 is built from 16 residues. CDR3: CASSQGQGPKQETQYF. The CDR3 nucleotides read TGTGCCAGCAGCCAGGGACAGGGGCCAAAACAAGAGACCCAGTACTTC.

The rearrangement uses TRBV5-6 and TRBJ1-5, with a weak D call TRBD1 (6 bases). The V and J ends lost 5 bases and 5 bases respectively, with 17 bases between them. The CDR3 spans 15 residues. Germline CDR1 is SGHDT and CDR2 is YYEEEE. The CDR3 reads CASSATGRNDQPQHF. CDR3 sequence (DNA): TGTGCCAGCAGTGCCACAGGGAGGAACGATCAGCCCCAGCATTTT.

This clonotype was seen only once. One end of the junction is discordant with germline, which a read error may explain. The CDR3 DNA follows: TGCGCCAGCAGCCAAGATGCAGAAGCTTTCTTT. Its protein is CASSQDAEAFF. The rearrangement links TRBV7-9 to TRBJ1-1; no definite D call. Per the germline V gene, CDR1 is SEHNR and CDR2 is FQNEAQ (reference sequence). This CDR3 has 11 residues. The entire variable domain, with the rest obtained from reference TRBV7-9 and TRBJ1-1, is as follows: DTGVSQNPRHKITKRGQNVTFRCDPISEHNRLYWYRQTLGQGPEFLTYFQNEAQLEKSRLLSDRFSAERPKGSFSTLEIQRTEQGDSAMYLCASSQDAEAFFGQGTRLTVV.

The sample holds many counts of this clonotype. V usage is TRBV12-3 or TRBV12-4 and J usage is TRBJ1-2, with 7 bases identical to TRBD1. The junction had 7 bases not matched to a gene; V was cut back by 5 bases and J by 7 bases. The CDR3 has 13 amino acids. CDR3 coding DNA: TGTGCCAGCAGTCGCGACAGGGCGTTTGGCTACACCTTC. As protein: CASSRDRAFGYTF.

A note on this clonotype: A read error may be the cause here, since a much bigger clone is one base away. The chain combines TRBV4-1 with TRBJ1-3, with a tentative D call TRBD1 (6 bases). With 6 bases removed from V and 7 bases from J, the gap between germline ends came to 19 bases. CDR1 is MGHRA, CDR2 YSYEKL, per germline. The CDR3 covers 15 residues. CDR3 amino acids: CASRPGQHDRNTIYF. In DNA form, the CDR3 reads TGCGCCAGCAGGCCCGGACAGCACGATAGGAACACCATATATTTT.

CDR3 sequence reads: CASRGLAGGPRETQYF. The CDR3 bases are TGTGCCAGCCGCGGACTAGCGGGAGGGCCTCGAGAGACCCAGTACTTC. The chain couples TRBV5-5 to TRBJ2-5; 15 bases align to TRBD2. Germline trimming cut 7 bases from V and 4 bases from J; bases unmatched to any gene: 8. Germline V gene sequence: CDR1 SGHKS, CDR2 YYEKEE (reference sequence). The CDR3 runs to 16 residues.

This clonotype came up a few times. The chain carries TRBV6-2 or TRBV6-3 and TRBJ1-5; 9 bases fit TRBD1. The CDR3 consists of 15 residues. Germline CDR1 is MNHEY and CDR2 is SVGEGT. Trimming at V came to 7 bases and at J to 3 bases, leaving 7 bases not matched to a gene. The CDR3 DNA follows: TGTGCCAGCAAACACGGACAGGGGAACAATCAGCCCCAGCATTTT. Translating gives CASKHGQGNNQPQHF.

This clonotype was recorded once. The chain uses TRBV7-9 and TRBJ1-1; possible D gene TRBD1, 5 bases. CDR3 size: 17 residues. Trimming stripped 8 bases from V and 2 bases from J, with 24 bases between. Germline V lookup: CDR1 SEHNR, CDR2 FQNEAQ (reference sequence). The CDR3 coding sequence is TGTGCCAGCTTGTTCCTCACAGGCCTATGGGGAAACACTGAAGCTTTCTTT. It codes for CASLFLTGLWGNTEAFF.

Comments on this clonotype: This may be a read error, as it is one base from a much larger clone. V gene TRBV10-3 combines with J gene TRBJ1-2; D is undetermined. The CDR3 runs to 14 residues. CDR1 and CDR2 from the germline V gene are ENHRY and SYGVKD. The germline V and J ends were trimmed by 3 bases and 8 bases, with 16 bases remaining between them. The CDR3 nucleotides are TGTGCCATCAGTGAAGCGGGAAGGGTCGACGGCTACACCTTC. It yields the protein CAISEAGRVDGYTF.

The chain is built from TRBV10-3 and TRBJ2-5, with 7 nucleotides matching TRBD2. Germline CDR1 ENHRY, CDR2 SYGVKD. After removal of 10 bases from V and 5 bases from J, the junction contained 16 bases not matched to a gene. The CDR3 has 15 amino acids. The CDR3 DNA reads as TGTGCCAGCAGCAACACCCCGGGACTACTTGAGACCCAGTACTTC. It encodes CASSNTPGLLETQYF.

At least ten counts were recorded for this clonotype. This chain uses TRBV10-2 with TRBJ1-1; possibly TRBD1 for D (5 bases). CDR1 WSHSY and CDR2 SAAADI come from the germline V gene. This CDR3 has 16 residues. Trimming took 0 bases from V and 0 from J, leaving 11 bases between them. CDR3 sequence (DNA): TGCGCCAGCAGTGAGTCGTCGCAGGGAATGAACACTGAAGCTTTCTTT. It yields the protein CASSESSQGMNTEAFF.

In regard to this clonotype: A read error may produce the germline difference seen at one junction end. This sequence joins TRBV10-3 and TRBJ2-7; 14 bases fit TRBD2. Germline CDR1 reads ENHRY; CDR2 reads SYGVKD. This CDR3 region has 16 residues. CDR3 sequence (DNA): TGTGCCAGCAGTGGGACTAGCGGGGGATTCTCCTACGAGCAGTACTTC. This sequence encodes CASSGTSGGFSYEQYF.

This chain joins TRBV7-9 and TRBJ2-5; TRBD2 is a possible D gene (6 bases). Trimming shortened V by 6 bases and J by 5 bases, and 13 bases separated the two germline ends. This CDR3 region has 13 residues. Germline CDR1 and CDR2: SEHNR and FQNEAQ (reference sequence). CDR3 amino acids: CASRPGVWETQYF. The CDR3 DNA is TGTGCCAGCAGGCCGGGAGTCTGGGAGACCCAGTACTTC.

This clonotype was counted at least ten times. This chain links TRBV7-2 with TRBJ2-2; D gene ambiguous. The CDR3 sequence is 14 residues long. Germline V gives CDR1 SGHTA, CDR2 FQGNSA. Trimming removed 1 base from V and 5 bases from J, with 8 bases in between. As DNA, the CDR3 is TGTGCCAGCAGCTTAGTTAGGTTAACCGGGGAGCTGTTTTTT. Translated: CASSLVRLTGELFF. The whole variable domain, remainder taken from reference TRBV7-2 and TRBJ2-2, is GAGVSQSPSNKVTEKGKDVELRCDPISGHTALYWYRQSLGQGLEFLIYFQGNSAPDKSGLPSDRFSAERTGGSVSTLTIQRTQQEDSAVYLCASSLVRLTGELFFGEGSRLTVL.

This clonotype was detected ten times or more. The rearrangement uses TRBV4-3 and TRBJ1-6; 7 positions match TRBD1. The CDR3 runs to 17 residues. V lost 0 bases to trimming and J lost 10 bases; unmatched junction nucleotides: 12. The germline V gene has CDR1 LGHNA and CDR2 YSLEER. The CDR3 spells CASSQDSLRGSGSPLHF. The DNA of the CDR3 is TGCGCCAGCAGCCAAGATTCCCTCAGGGGGTCGGGCTCACCCCTCCACTTT.

The chain recombines TRBV5-8 with TRBJ2-7, with 9 bases aligning to TRBD2. Germline V gene sequence: CDR1 SGHTS, CDR2 YDEGEE. This CDR3 has 14 residues. V dropped 4 bases and J dropped 6; count of bases not matched to a gene: 8. CDR3 sequence: CASSQGGSGGEQYF. The CDR3 DNA follows: TGTGCCAGCAGCCAAGGGGGTAGCGGGGGCGAGCAGTACTTC.